The present T cell receptor beta chain was sequenced within a study of shared clonotypes between healthy human individuals. Data came from immunoSEQ multiplex PCR; TCRdb stores just in-frame clones and leaves some out. The sample lists approximately 1,500,000 clones; roughly 97% were seen once. Germline CDR1 and CDR2: SGDLS and YYNGEE. The ends lost 0 bases at V and 8 bases at J; junction bases unmatched: 7. The CDR3 covers 17 residues. The source material was naive CD4+ T cells sorted from blood. Subset indicated: CD45RA+ positively selected. The chain joins TRBV9 to TRBJ2-1, with 14 nucleotides matching TRBD2. The TCR originated in a man younger than 45 in good health. CDR3 sequence (DNA): TGTGCCAGCAGCGTAGACGGGACTAGCGGGAGTGGCTATGAGCAGTTCTTC. It translates to CASSVDGTSGSGYEQFF.